The entry that follows covers one TCR beta chain sequence. Its target is unknown. PCR employed 60 Vbeta and 13 Jbeta primers. The method was immunoSEQ multiplex PCR; TCRdb's version includes in-frame clones alone and lacks a portion of them. The table includes 150,000 to 200,000 clones, 75% to 90% detected once. The trim removed 5 bases at V and 7 bases at J, leaving 15 bases unmatched. CDR1 is SEHNR and CDR2 is FQNEAQ in the germline V gene (reference sequence). The CDR3 is made up of 16 amino acids. The data stem from a study of cytomegalovirus exposure and HLA in healthy donors. Findings of the study overall: Later work associated approximately 17,000 TCR beta sequences with HLA alleles at 0.05 false discovery rate.

The TCR comes from a woman in her forties or fifties in good health and CMV-seropositive. V and J are TRBV7-9 and TRBJ2-7; 9 bases are shared with TRBD2. The sequencing sample was made of PBMCs. Here the CDR3 reads CASSGAMIAGAGEQYF. DNA of the CDR3: TGTGCCAGCAGCGGCGCTATGATAGCGGGAGCGGGAGAGCAGTACTTC.